These T cell receptor beta chains were read from a single sample in a study of cytomegalovirus exposure and HLA in healthy donors. TCRdb's table, derived via immunoSEQ multiplex PCR, lists solely in-frame clones and lacks some. Here the sample spans 120,000 or so clones, approximately 74% being singletons. The specimen was PBMCs. Source of these receptors: a man in his forties in good health and CMV-seropositive. The CDR3 runs from the conserved cysteine through the conserved F or W. Each record gives: D gene, J gene, V gene, clone size, CDR3 protein, CDR3 DNA. D genes are given only for firm matches. Only some rows state a clone size, as once, few, many or a class for expanded clones.

TRBD1 | TRBJ2-3 | TRBV9 | . | CASSVGDRSTDTQYF | TGTGCCAGCAGCGTAGGGGACAGGAGCACAGATACGCAGTATTTT
TRBD1 | TRBJ1-2 | TRBV7-3 | once | CASARDRGEDGYTF | TGTGCCAGCGCCAGGGACAGGGGAGAGGATGGCTACACCTTC
TRBD2 | TRBJ2-2 | TRBV10-1 | . | CASSSGAGHTGELFF | TGCGCCAGTTCCTCGGGAGCGGGGCACACCGGGGAGCTGTTTTTT
. | TRBJ2-2 | TRBV2 | few | CASSASNTGELFF | TGTGCCAGCAGTGCCTCGAACACCGGGGAGCTGTTTTTT
TRBD2 | TRBJ2-3 | TRBV5-4 | . | CASSLSGGHPTDTQYF | TGTGCCAGCAGCCTGAGCGGGGGGCACCCCACAGATACGCAGTATTTT
. | TRBJ1-6 | TRBV18 | . | CASSPMGPGDNSPLHF | TGTGCCAGCTCACCTATGGGCCCAGGGGATAATTCACCCCTCCACTTT
. | TRBJ1-1 | TRBV11-3 | few | CASSRGAANTEAFF | TGTGCCAGCAGCCGCGGGGCGGCCAACACTGAAGCTTTCTTT
TRBD1 | TRBJ2-2 | TRBV5-4 | . | CASTNQGAGELFF | TGTGCCAGCACCAACCAGGGGGCCGGGGAGCTGTTTTTT
. | TRBJ1-1 | TRBV11-2 | . | CASSSSALGTEAFF | TGTGCCAGCAGCTCCTCAGCCCTCGGGACTGAAGCTTTCTTT
. | TRBJ1-2 | TRBV5-5 | . | CASSLELPGSYTF | TGTGCCAGCAGCTTGGAGCTGCCCGGGAGCTACACCTTC
. | TRBJ2-3 | TRBV10-1 | . | CASSDGGRFSDTQYF | TGCGCCAGCAGTGACGGGGGGCGTTTCTCAGATACGCAGTATTTT
. | TRBJ1-2 | TRBV5-1 | . | CASSPHGPGDRGGGYTF | TGCGCCAGCAGCCCCCATGGACCAGGGGATCGAGGAGGTGGCTACACCTTC
TRBD1 | TRBJ1-2 | TRBV2 | once | CASSPTQIGQGAYGYTF | TGTGCCAGCAGTCCCACCCAGATCGGACAGGGCGCTTATGGCTACACCTTC
. | TRBJ2-7 | TRBV6-5 | . | CARGWDKQYF | TGTGCCAGGGGGTGGGACAAGCAGTACTTC
. | TRBJ2-3 | TRBV29-1 | few | CSVQGNPDTQYF | TGCAGCGTTCAGGGTAACCCAGATACGCAGTATTTT
TRBD1 | TRBJ1-2 | TRBV5-4 | . | CASSVQGVGGYTF | TGTGCCAGCAGCGTACAGGGGGTTGGTGGCTACACCTTC
. | TRBJ1-1 | TRBV4-1 | once | CASSQGRGPEAFF | TGCGCCAGCAGCCAAGGCAGGGGACCTGAAGCTTTCTTT
. | TRBJ2-7 | TRBV18 | few | CASSPPDGGEASYEQYF | TGTGCCAGCTCACCACCGGATGGAGGGGAAGCCTCCTACGAGCAGTACTTC
. | TRBJ2-2 | TRBV10-2 | . | CASSGGQNTGELFF | TGCGCCAGCAGTGGGGGGCAGAACACCGGGGAGCTGTTTTTT
. | TRBJ1-6 | TRBV5-6 | . | CASSLASTPYNSPLHF | TGTGCCAGCAGCTTGGCCAGTACCCCCTATAATTCACCCCTCCACTTT
. | TRBJ2-5 | TRBV18 | few | CASSPPEQRETQYF | TGTGCCAGCTCACCACCGGAACAGCGGGAGACCCAGTACTTC
. | TRBJ1-3 | TRBV11-2 | . | CASSLDPPSRGSGNTIYF | TGTGCCAGCAGCTTAGATCCACCTTCGAGGGGGTCTGGAAACACCATATATTTT